One and the same sample provided the 30 T cell receptor beta chains below, sequenced in a study of blood T cells in healthy people across ages. Primers used in a second PCR of roughly 7 to 11 cycles were a sample-barcoded 5' primer and a J-beta primer mix. TCRdb recomputed calls from the 5' RACE reads with MiXCR, one row per CDR3 protein. The table records 710,000 or so distinct CDR3 sequences, about 30% of them present only once. What was sequenced was blood. All receptors derive from a woman of 80 years or more in good health.

This clonotype was counted ten times or more. This chain links TRBV20-1 with TRBJ1-5; D unclear. In germline, CDR1 is DFQATT, CDR2 SNEGSKA (reference sequence). The CDR3 spans 14 residues. V lost 3 bases, J lost 2 bases, and 11 bases lay in between. DNA of the CDR3: TGCAGTGCTAGCCAGGTGGCGGGCAATCAGCCCCAGCATTTT. Its protein is CSASQVAGNQPQHF.

This clonotype was detected a few times. V and J are TRBV5-1 and TRBJ1-6; maybe TRBD1 (5 bases). Germline CDR1 and CDR2: SGHRS and YFSETQ. The V end was cut by 4 bases, the J end by 7 bases, with 9 bases between. The CDR3 is 13 amino acids. The CDR3 loop is CASSVEGNSPLHF. CDR3 DNA: TGCGCCAGCAGCGTAGAGGGGAATTCACCCCTCCACTTT.

This clonotype was recorded at least ten times. V is TRBV4-1 and J is TRBJ2-3; 8 bases match TRBD2. CDR3 length equals 16 residues. V gave up 0 bases and J gave up 3 bases; unmatched junction bases: 5. Germline lookup yields CDR1 MGHRA and CDR2 YSYEKL. The CDR3 sequence is CASSQEGGLVTDTQYF. CDR3 DNA: TGCGCCAGCAGCCAAGAGGGGGGACTAGTAACAGATACGCAGTATTTT.

The table lists this clonotype with many counts. The chain is built from TRBV7-9 and TRBJ2-5; TRBD1 is a possible D gene (5 bases). Trimming cost V 2 bases and J 2 bases, with 12 bases left between them. CDR3 length equals 15 residues. Per the germline V gene, CDR1 is SEHNR and CDR2 is FQNEAQ (reference sequence). CDR3 coding DNA: TGTGCCAGCAGCTTATCGCAGGGCCAACAAGAGACCCAGTACTTC. It translates to CASSLSQGQQETQYF. The full variable domain, in which reference TRBV7-9 and TRBJ2-5 provide the parts outside the CDR3, is DTGVSQNPRHKITKRGQNVTFRCDPISEHNRLYWYRQTLGQGPEFLTYFQNEAQLEKSRLLSDRFSAERPKGSFSTLEIQRTEQGDSAMYLCASSLSQGQQETQYFGPGTRLLVL.

This clonotype was counted ten times or more. The V and J genes are TRBV12-3 or TRBV12-4 and TRBJ1-6, with 7 bases lining up with TRBD1. Losses at the gene ends were 6 bases for V and 8 bases for J; bases not matched to a gene: 4. This CDR3 spans 13 amino acids. The CDR3, as DNA: TGTGCCAGCAGGGCAACAGGGGATTCACCCCTCCACTTT. Its translation is CASRATGDSPLHF.

This clonotype has ten or more counts. V gene TRBV28 combines with J gene TRBJ2-3; possibly TRBD1 for D (5 bases). The germline CDR1 and CDR2 sequences are MDHEN and SYDVKM. This CDR3 is built from 17 residues. Trimming shortened V by 4 bases and J by 4 bases, and 21 bases separated the two germline ends. CDR3 in amino acids: CASSSPGGHLPPDTQYF. The CDR3 DNA follows: TGTGCCAGCAGTTCCCCTGGCGGACACTTGCCGCCAGATACGCAGTATTTT.

The chain couples TRBV6-1 to TRBJ2-5; TRBD2 matches 7 bases. Per the germline V gene, CDR1 is MNHNS and CDR2 is SASEGT. This CDR3 has 13 amino acids. V was clipped by 1 base and J by 9 bases; unmatched bases: 5. The CDR3 is CASSEGLAMAQYF. The CDR3, as DNA: TGTGCCAGCAGTGAAGGACTAGCCATGGCCCAGTACTTC.

This clonotype was counted a few times. A much larger clone lies one base from this, so it may be a read error. The chain uses TRBV4-2 and TRBJ2-1, with 8 positions matching TRBD1. The trim removed 0 bases at V and 13 bases at J, leaving 14 bases unmatched. Germline V CDR1 and CDR2: LGHNA, YNFKEQ. This CDR3 is built from 16 residues. CDR3: CASSQDLGQGGETQFF. The CDR3 nucleotides read TGTGCCAGCAGCCAAGATTTAGGACAGGGAGGAGAGACCCAGTTCTTC.

This clonotype was detected ten times or more. The chain uses TRBV7-2 and TRBJ2-3; 8 nucleotides match TRBD1. Germline CDR1 reads SGHTA; CDR2 reads FQGNSA. CDR3 size: 15 residues. The V segment lost 6 bases and the J segment 4 bases; nucleotides outside the gene matches: 9. CDR3 coding DNA: TGTGCCAGCAGGCTCAACAGGGGGAGCTCAGATACGCAGTATTTT. The encoded protein is CASRLNRGSSDTQYF.

The rearrangement uses TRBV27 and TRBJ1-2, with TRBD1 matching over 7 bases. V lost 6 bases and J lost 8; bases outside the gene matches: 6. The germline gives CDR1 MNHEY, CDR2 SMNVEV (reference sequence). This CDR3 contains 12 residues. Written as DNA, the CDR3 is TGTGCCAGCAGGAGACAGGGTAGCGGCTACACCTTC. This gives the protein CASRRQGSGYTF.

This clonotype was observed a few times. This rearrangement joins TRBV30 to TRBJ2-1; D remains ambiguous. This CDR3 spans 14 amino acids. Between the trimmed V and J ends, which lost 3 bases and 6 bases, there was a span of 15 bases. CDR1 and CDR2 (germline): GTSNPN, SVGIG (reference sequence). CDR3 sequence (DNA): TGTGCCTGGAGGGTTCTGCATTCCACCAATGAGCAGTTCTTC. Amino acids: CAWRVLHSTNEQFF.

This clonotype is a singleton in its sample. V gene TRBV13 combines with J gene TRBJ2-7; no clear D gene. Germline CDR1 is PRHDT and CDR2 is FYEKMQ (reference sequence). The CDR3 has 15 amino acids. V lost 5 bases and J lost 0, with 14 bases in between. CDR3 in amino acids: CASSLVGIRSYEQYF. In DNA, the CDR3 is TGTGCCAGCAGCCTCGTGGGGATTCGCTCCTACGAGCAGTACTTC. The whole variable domain, remainder taken from reference TRBV13 and TRBJ2-7, is AAGVIQSPRHLIKEKRETATLKCYPIPRHDTVYWYQQGPGQDPQFLISFYEKMQSDKGSIPDRFSAQQFSDYHSELNMSSLELGDSALYFCASSLVGIRSYEQYFGPGTRLTVT.

The chain joins TRBV29-1 to TRBJ2-2; possibly TRBD2 for D (6 bases). The CDR3 totals 14 residues. Trimming removed 3 bases from V and 1 base from J, with 9 bases in between. Germline assignment: CDR1 SQVTM and CDR2 ANQGSEA. CDR3: CSVEGLENTGELFF. In nucleotides, the CDR3 is TGCAGCGTTGAGGGACTCGAGAACACCGGGGAGCTGTTTTTT.

This clonotype was counted at least ten times. This chain joins TRBV7-2 and TRBJ2-3, with D possibly being TRBD1 (6 bases). The germline gives CDR1 SGHTA, CDR2 FQGNSA. The V gene lost 2 bases and the J gene lost 6 bases, with 15 bases spanning the gap. The CDR3 runs 15 residues. This CDR3 reads CASSLSLTGRDTQYF. For the CDR3, the DNA is TGTGCCAGCAGCTTATCCCTTACAGGGCGGGATACGCAGTATTTT.

The V call is TRBV20-1, the J call TRBJ2-5, with 7 bases aligning to TRBD1. This CDR3 is 11 amino acids long. V gave up 6 bases and J gave up 5 bases; unmatched junction bases: 3. CDR1 is DFQATT, CDR2 SNEGSKA, per germline (reference sequence). CDR3 sequence reads: CSALRGETQYF. CDR3 sequence (DNA): TGCAGTGCCCTCAGGGGGGAGACCCAGTACTTC.

The chain recombines TRBV20-1 with TRBJ2-3; 9 bases map to TRBD2. The germline gives CDR1 DFQATT, CDR2 SNEGSKA (reference sequence). The length of the CDR3 is 16 residues. V was clipped by 2 bases and J by 5 bases; unmatched bases: 11. The CDR3 loop reads CSARPPPAGGLDTQYF. CDR3 coding DNA: TGCAGTGCTAGACCCCCTCCAGCGGGGGGCCTAGATACGCAGTATTTT.

The chain has TRBV7-2 and TRBJ2-2; D ambiguous. This CDR3 is built from 14 residues. The ends were cut back, 5 bases at V and 1 base at J, with 8 bases in the middle. Germline loops: CDR1 SGHTA, CDR2 FQGNSA. The CDR3 spells CASSPSRNTGELFF. CDR3 DNA: TGTGCCAGCAGCCCCAGCCGGAACACCGGGGAGCTGTTTTTT.

The CDR3 protein is CASSKQGASGNTIYF. CDR3 coding DNA: TGTGCCAGCAGCAAACAGGGGGCGTCTGGAAACACCATATATTTT. V and J are TRBV7-9 and TRBJ1-3; 9 nucleotides align to TRBD1. The CDR3 consists of 15 residues. CDR1 and CDR2 (germline): SEHNR, FQNEAQ (reference sequence). V lost 5 bases, J lost 1 base, and 3 bases stayed unmatched.

On this clonotype: Given a much more abundant clone one base away, this may be a read error. The CDR3 coding sequence is TGCGCCAGCAGCCGAATGGGACCGACAGATACGCAGTATTTT. Amino acid sequence: CASSRMGPTDTQYF. This chain links TRBV5-1 with TRBJ2-3; possibly TRBD1 or TRBD2 for D (5 bases each). CDR1 and CDR2 (germline): SGHRS, YFSETQ. V was trimmed by 4 bases and J by 3 bases, leaving 12 bases between them. CDR3 length equals 14 residues.

This clonotype occurred many times. The rearrangement links TRBV29-1 to TRBJ1-2; D not certain. The CDR3 sequence is 15 residues long. Trimming took off 0 bases at V and 4 bases at J, with 15 bases between the two ends. The germline V gene encodes CDR1 SQVTM and CDR2 ANQGSEA. The chain's CDR3 is CSVEDQRDVSYGYTF. The CDR3 coding sequence is TGCAGCGTTGAAGATCAGAGAGACGTGAGCTATGGCTACACCTTC.

This clonotype came up many times. V is TRBV20-1 and J is TRBJ2-1; 8 bases line up with TRBD2. This CDR3 has 17 residues. V dropped 5 bases and J dropped 5; count of bases not matched to a gene: 17. Germline V gene lookup returns CDR1 DFQATT and CDR2 SNEGSKA (reference sequence). The CDR3 coding sequence is TGCAGTGCTCCCTCGGTAGCGGGGAAGGGTTTCGACAATGAGCAGTTCTTC. Its protein is CSAPSVAGKGFDNEQFF.

The gene calls are TRBV3-1 and TRBJ1-1; D not resolved. V gave up 2 bases and J gave up 1 base, with 8 bases separating them. The CDR3 is 14 amino acids. Germline values: CDR1 LGHDT, CDR2 YNNKEL (reference sequence). The CDR3 protein is CASSQSGGNTEAFF. The CDR3, as DNA: TGTGCCAGCAGCCAATCAGGAGGGAACACTGAAGCTTTCTTT.

Ten or more counts support this clonotype. The V call is TRBV6-5, the J call TRBJ2-7; unclear D gene. Per germline, CDR1 MNHEY and CDR2 SVGAGI. Trimming took 8 bases from V and 5 from J, leaving 13 bases between them. The CDR3 is made up of 12 amino acids. The CDR3 here is CASGRDRDEQYF. As DNA, the CDR3 is TGTGCCAGCGGGCGAGATCGGGACGAGCAGTACTTC.

Comment on this clonotype: A much larger clone differs by one base, so this may be a read error. The chain employs TRBV6-1 and TRBJ2-7; the match to TRBD1 covers 7 bases. The germline gives CDR1 MNHNS, CDR2 SASEGT. The ends lost 11 bases at V and 0 bases at J; junction bases unmatched: 10. The CDR3 has 14 residues. The CDR3 protein is CACKRGPSSYEQYF. CDR3 DNA: TGTGCCTGCAAAAGGGGGCCTTCCTCCTACGAGCAGTACTTC.

J is TRBJ2-3 and V is TRBV30, with TRBD2 matching over 8 bases. CDR1 GTSNPN and CDR2 SVGIG come from the germline V gene (reference sequence). V lost 5 bases, J lost 6 bases, and 7 bases stayed unmatched. This CDR3 has 13 amino acids. In DNA form, the CDR3 reads TGTGCCTGGGGAAACAGCGGGGGTGATACGCAGTATTTT. Protein sequence: CAWGNSGGDTQYF.

This chain uses TRBV29-1 with TRBJ2-1, with D perhaps matching TRBD2 (5 bases). Per germline, CDR1 SQVTM and CDR2 ANQGSEA. The CDR3 extends over 13 amino acids. The V end was cut by 5 bases, the J end by 9 bases, with 17 bases between. Here the CDR3 reads CSVRGSAGLEQFF. In DNA, the CDR3 is TGCAGCGTTAGAGGTAGCGCGGGCCTTGAGCAGTTCTTC.

This clonotype has more than one count but fewer than ten. The chain is built from TRBV7-2 and TRBJ2-1; tentatively, D is TRBD1 (6 bases). CDR3 size: 14 residues. CDR1 and CDR2 (germline): SGHTA, FQGNSA. V lost 5 bases and J 8 bases, leaving 16 bases between the germline ends. The CDR3 region is CASSRRTGLDEQFF. CDR3 nucleotide sequence: TGTGCCAGCAGCCGTCGCACAGGGTTAGATGAGCAGTTCTTC.

As to this clonotype: This may be a read error: a much more frequent sequence differs by one nucleotide. The chain combines TRBV3-1 with TRBJ2-5; D may be TRBD1 or TRBD2 (5 bases each). The length of the CDR3 is 15 residues. V dropped 4 bases and J dropped 9 bases, with 21 bases sitting between them. The germline gives CDR1 LGHDT, CDR2 YNNKEL (reference sequence). The CDR3 sequence is CASSRGRGQVEAQYF. The CDR3 bases are TGTGCCAGCAGCCGGGGACGGGGTCAGGTTGAGGCCCAGTACTTC.

Points on this clonotype: This may arise from a read error, as a much more abundant clone is one base away. The chain combines TRBV7-9 with TRBJ1-2; D might be TRBD1 (5 bases). The CDR3 sequence is 14 residues long. The germline CDR1 and CDR2 sequences are SEHNR and FQNEAQ (reference sequence). The V gene lost 4 bases and the J gene lost 8 bases, with 17 bases spanning the gap. The CDR3 nucleotides are TGTGCCAGCAGCTCGAGCAGGGTCATGGGCGGCTACACCTTC. Translation: CASSSSRVMGGYTF.

This clonotype was seen many times. The chain links TRBV6-5 to TRBJ1-6; 7 bases are shared with TRBD1. The V segment lost 7 bases and the J segment 7 bases; nucleotides outside the gene matches: 7. Germline V lookup: CDR1 MNHEY, CDR2 SVGAGI. This CDR3 contains 14 residues. DNA for the CDR3: TGTGCCAGCACTCCCACAGGGGAAAATTCACCCCTCCACTTT. Encoded protein: CASTPTGENSPLHF.